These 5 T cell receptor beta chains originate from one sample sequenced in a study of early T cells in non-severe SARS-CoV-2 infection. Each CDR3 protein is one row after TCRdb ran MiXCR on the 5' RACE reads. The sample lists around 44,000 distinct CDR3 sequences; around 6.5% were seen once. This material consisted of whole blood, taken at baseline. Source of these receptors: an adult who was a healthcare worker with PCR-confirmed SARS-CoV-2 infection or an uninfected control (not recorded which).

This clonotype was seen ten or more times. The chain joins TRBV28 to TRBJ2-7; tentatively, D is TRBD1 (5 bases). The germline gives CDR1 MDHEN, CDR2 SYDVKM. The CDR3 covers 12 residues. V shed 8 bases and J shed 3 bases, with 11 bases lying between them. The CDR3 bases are TGTGCCAGCCGACAGCCTAGCTACGAGCAGTACTTC. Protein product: CASRQPSYEQYF.

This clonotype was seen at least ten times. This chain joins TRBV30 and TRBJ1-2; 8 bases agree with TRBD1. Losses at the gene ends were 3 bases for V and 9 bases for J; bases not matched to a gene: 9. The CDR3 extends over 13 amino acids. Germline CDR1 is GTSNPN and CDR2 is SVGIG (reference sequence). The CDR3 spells CAWSGTGLESYTF. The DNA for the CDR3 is TGTGCCTGGAGCGGGACAGGATTGGAAAGCTACACCTTC.

This chain's CDR3 is CASSDWGREQYF. CDR3 coding DNA: TGTGCCAGCAGTGATTGGGGGCGCGAGCAGTACTTC. The chain is built from TRBV6-1 and TRBJ2-7; possibly TRBD1 for D (6 bases). Trimming removed 3 bases at V and 6 bases at J, with 9 bases between. Germline V gene lookup returns CDR1 MNHNS and CDR2 SASEGT. This CDR3 is built from 12 residues.

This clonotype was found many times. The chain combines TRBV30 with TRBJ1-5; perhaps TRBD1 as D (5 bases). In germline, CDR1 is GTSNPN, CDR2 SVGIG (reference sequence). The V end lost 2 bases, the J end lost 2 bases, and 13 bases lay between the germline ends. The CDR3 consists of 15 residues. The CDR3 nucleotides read TGTGCCTGGAGTCCCGACAGTTTTGGCAATCAGCCCCAGCATTTT. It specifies CAWSPDSFGNQPQHF.

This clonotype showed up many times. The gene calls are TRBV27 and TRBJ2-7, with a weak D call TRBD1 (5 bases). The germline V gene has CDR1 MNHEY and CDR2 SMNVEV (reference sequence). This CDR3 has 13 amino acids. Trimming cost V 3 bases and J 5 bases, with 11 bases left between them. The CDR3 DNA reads TGTGCCAGCAGTTTTAAGGGGTACCACGAGCAGTACTTC. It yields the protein CASSFKGYHEQYF.